A single sample is the source of the 32 T cell receptor beta chains below, sequenced in a study of shared clonotypes between healthy human individuals. The assay was immunoSEQ multiplex PCR, and TCRdb's table has in-frame clones only and misses some. In the table there are nearly 1 million clones, over 75% of which are singletons. The sample consisted of memory CD4+ T cells sorted from blood. Sample subset: CD45RA-negative fraction. These receptor sequences come from a man aged 18 to 30 in good health.

This chain uses TRBV4-3 with TRBJ2-1, with 11 nucleotides matching TRBD1. V was pared by 2 bases and J by 8 bases, with 11 bases of the junction left unmatched. CDR3 length equals 17 residues. Germline loops: CDR1 LGHNA, CDR2 YSLEER. CDR3 sequence: CASSQLSGTGGRDEQFF. The CDR3 DNA reads as TGCGCCAGCAGCCAACTCTCCGGGACAGGGGGTAGAGATGAGCAGTTCTTC.

This chain links TRBV6-5 with TRBJ2-6; no clear D. This CDR3 region has 14 residues. V lost 6 bases to trimming and J lost 1 base, with 7 bases between them. Germline assignment: CDR1 MNHEY and CDR2 SVGAGI. The CDR3 sequence: CASRRLSGANVLTF. DNA for the CDR3: TGTGCCAGCAGAAGGCTTTCTGGGGCCAACGTCCTGACTTTC.

This clone was observed a few times. The chain has TRBV18 and TRBJ1-5, with D possibly being TRBD1 (5 bases). The CDR3 covers 15 residues. The germline V and J ends were trimmed by 4 bases and 2 bases, with 12 bases remaining between them. Germline values: CDR1 KGHSH, CDR2 LQKENI. The CDR3 protein is CASSQGTRGNQPQHF. The CDR3 nucleotides are TGTGCCAGCTCACAAGGGACGAGGGGCAATCAGCCCCAGCATTTT.

On this clone: Other DNA sequences in the sample encode the same CDR3. The rearrangement joins TRBV2 to TRBJ1-2; D not resolved. V lost 4 bases to trimming and J lost 2 bases, with 2 bases between them. The CDR3 extends over 11 amino acids. Germline V gene sequence: CDR1 SNHLY, CDR2 FYNNEI. The CDR3 loop is CASSANYGYTF. As DNA, the CDR3 is TGTGCCAGCAGTGCGAACTATGGCTACACCTTC.

The chain couples TRBV28 to TRBJ1-1; 8 nucleotides match TRBD1. The ends lost 6 bases at V and 5 bases at J; junction bases unmatched: 8. The CDR3 loop spans 14 amino acids. In germline, CDR1 is MDHEN, CDR2 SYDVKM. CDR3 loop: CASRPGGASTEAFF. The CDR3, as DNA: TGTGCCAGCAGACCAGGGGGCGCGTCAACTGAAGCTTTCTTT.

The CDR3 coding sequence is TGTGCCAGCAGCCAGGGGGATCGGTCAGTCCATGAGCAGTTCTTC. Protein: CASSQGDRSVHEQFF. The chain carries TRBV4-2 and TRBJ2-1; D possibly uses TRBD1 or TRBD2 (5 bases each). Germline V gene sequence: CDR1 LGHNA, CDR2 YNFKEQ. The CDR3 has 15 residues. Between the trimmed V and J ends, which lost 3 bases and 8 bases, there was a span of 17 bases.

The chain has TRBV28 and TRBJ1-3; D uncertain. There are 15 residues in the CDR3. Germline CDR1 is MDHEN and CDR2 is SYDVKM. V shed 1 base and J shed 2 bases, with 9 bases lying between them. CDR3 protein: CASSLLGGTGNTIYF. CDR3 nucleotides: TGTGCCAGCAGTTTATTAGGCGGGACTGGAAACACCATATATTTT.

A few counts support this clone. The chain links TRBV6-6 to TRBJ2-5; weak D call: TRBD2 (6 bases). CDR1 MNHNY and CDR2 SVGAGI come from the germline V gene (reference sequence). This CDR3 is built from 15 residues. V was cut by 7 bases and J by 1 base, with 16 bases left in between. DNA for the CDR3: TGTGCCAGCACCCGGGCTAGCGATCTCCAAGAGACCCAGTACTTC. Its translation is CASTRASDLQETQYF.

This clone was picked up a small number of times. The gene calls are TRBV5-5 and TRBJ1-2, with D unresolved. CDR3 length: 16 residues. Germline V gives CDR1 SGHKS, CDR2 YYEKEE (reference sequence). Trimming removed 0 bases from V and 2 bases from J, with 14 bases in between. In DNA, the CDR3 is TGTGCCAGCAGCTTGGGACCCGACATAGAAAACTATGGCTACACCTTC. Translated: CASSLGPDIENYGYTF.

This sequence joins TRBV18 and TRBJ2-7; D is possibly TRBD2 (6 bases). CDR1 and CDR2 (germline): KGHSH, LQKENI. The CDR3 covers 15 residues. V gave up 4 bases and J gave up 3 bases, with 16 bases separating them. The CDR3 is CASSRVSGIDYEQYF. The CDR3 bases are TGTGCCAGCTCACGGGTTAGCGGAATCGACTACGAGCAGTACTTC.

Comment on this clone: In the same sample, other DNA sequences code for this CDR3. V usage is TRBV9 and J usage is TRBJ1-4, with TRBD1 matching 7 bases. V was clipped by 3 bases and J by 2 bases; unmatched bases: 1. Germline V gives CDR1 SGDLS, CDR2 YYNGEE. The CDR3 consists of 14 residues. The DNA of the CDR3 is TGTGCCAGCAGCGCGACAGGGACTAATGAAAAACTGTTTTTT. Amino acid sequence: CASSATGTNEKLFF. Looking up the rest from reference TRBV9 and TRBJ1-4 gives the full variable domain: DSGVTQTPKHLITATGQRVTLRCSPRSGDLSVYWYQQSLDQGLQFLIQYYNGEERAKGNILERFSAQQFPDLHSELNLSSLELGDSALYFCASSATGTNEKLFFGSGTQLSVL.

V is TRBV5-1 and J is TRBJ2-7; TRBD1 or TRBD2 may be the D gene (5 bases each). Per the germline V gene, CDR1 is SGHRS and CDR2 is YFSETQ. The CDR3 is 13 residues long. V shed 4 bases and J shed 12 bases, with 20 bases lying between them. CDR3 loop: CASSPGTDLKAYF. CDR3 nucleotides: TGCGCCAGCAGCCCCGGGACGGACCTTAAGGCGTACTTC.

The gene calls are TRBV28 and TRBJ1-3, with TRBD1 identical over 8 bases. V gave up 5 bases and J gave up 0 bases; unmatched junction bases: 6. The CDR3 is 16 amino acids. CDR1 MDHEN and CDR2 SYDVKM come from the germline V gene. CDR3 protein: CASSGRDRLSGNTIYF. The CDR3 nucleotides are TGTGCCAGCAGTGGCCGGGACAGGCTCTCTGGAAACACCATATATTTT.

V is TRBV9 and J is TRBJ2-1; the match to TRBD2 covers 9 bases. J gave up 5 bases and V 6 bases, and 6 bases lay outside the gene matches. This CDR3 spans 14 amino acids. Germline CDR1 and CDR2: SGDLS and YYNGEE. The CDR3 here is CASTLAGVNNEQFF. Written as DNA, the CDR3 is TGTGCCAGCACATTAGCGGGAGTGAACAATGAGCAGTTCTTC.

The chain couples TRBV11-3 to TRBJ2-2, with D unresolved. Germline-derived CDR1 and CDR2 are SGHNT and YENEEA. The CDR3 is 13 residues long. V lost 4 bases and J 5 bases, leaving 8 bases between the germline ends. Here the CDR3 reads CASSSPVTGELFF. The CDR3 nucleotides are TGTGCCAGCAGCTCCCCGGTTACCGGGGAGCTGTTTTTT.

The CDR3 region is CASSPKIWREPTDTQYF. DNA of the CDR3: TGTGCCAGCAGCCCTAAAATTTGGCGGGAGCCCACAGATACGCAGTATTTT. This sequence joins TRBV9 and TRBJ2-3; 7 nucleotides match TRBD2. Germline V gene lookup returns CDR1 SGDLS and CDR2 YYNGEE. The CDR3 consists of 17 residues. The J segment lost 2 bases and the V segment lost 4 bases, leaving 13 bases of the junction unmatched.

The J gene is TRBJ1-6, the V gene TRBV6-5, with D unresolved. Germline-derived CDR1 and CDR2 are MNHEY and SVGAGI. V gave up 0 bases and J gave up 7 bases, with 13 bases separating them. The CDR3 runs 16 residues. The chain's CDR3 is CASSYSFDRLNSPLHF. DNA of the CDR3: TGTGCCAGCAGTTACTCCTTTGACCGGTTAAATTCACCCCTCCACTTT.

V usage is TRBV28 and J usage is TRBJ1-6; no clear D. V dropped 4 bases and J dropped 6 bases, with 7 bases sitting between them. The CDR3 has 13 amino acids. In germline, CDR1 is MDHEN, CDR2 SYDVKM. CDR3 bases: TGTGCCAGCAGTTCCCCCCCTAATTCACCCCTCCACTTT. Its translation is CASSSPPNSPLHF.

Only a few counts were recorded for this clone. V gene TRBV2 combines with J gene TRBJ2-7, with D possibly matching TRBD2 (5 bases). Germline CDR1 SNHLY, CDR2 FYNNEI. V was pared by 5 bases and J by 2 bases, with 10 bases between. The CDR3 consists of 13 residues. The CDR3 bases are TGTGCCAGCAGTCGATCCGGGACCTACGAGCAGTACTTC. Its translation is CASSRSGTYEQYF.

Comments on this clone: At the DNA level, this CDR3 is encoded by other sequences in the same sample as well. The chain carries TRBV18 and TRBJ1-2; TRBD1 might be the D (5 bases). Looked up from germline, CDR1 is KGHSH and CDR2 is LQKENI. Trimming cost V 4 bases and J 3 bases, with 9 bases left between them. The CDR3 totals 13 residues. DNA of the CDR3: TGTGCCAGCTCACGCCAGGGAGACTATGGCTACACCTTC. Its translation is CASSRQGDYGYTF.

This clone was detected only a few times. The rearrangement uses TRBV5-1 and TRBJ2-7; D may be TRBD1 or TRBD2 (5 bases each). Trimming shortened V by 3 bases and J by 4 bases, and 11 bases separated the two germline ends. This CDR3 contains 13 residues. CDR1 and CDR2 from the germline V gene are SGHRS and YFSETQ. For the CDR3, the DNA is TGCGCCAGCAGCTACCGGGACGGATACGAGCAGTACTTC. It translates to CASSYRDGYEQYF.

This clone was seen a handful of times. The chain couples TRBV2 to TRBJ2-7; no reliable D call. V was cut by 3 bases and J by 5 bases, with 17 bases left in between. The CDR3 is 15 residues long. Per germline, CDR1 SNHLY and CDR2 FYNNEI. The CDR3 nucleotides read TGTGCCAGCAGTGACCGCATAGACCTCCCGGACGAGCAGTACTTC. Its translation is CASSDRIDLPDEQYF.

V is TRBV10-1 and J is TRBJ2-2, with TRBD1 matching over 7 bases. This CDR3 comprises 15 residues. Looked up from germline, CDR1 is WNHNN and CDR2 is SYGVQD (reference sequence). Unmatched junction bases numbered 4, after V lost 2 bases and J lost 4 bases. This CDR3 reads CASSERTGGTGELFF. The CDR3 bases are TGCGCCAGCAGTGAGAGGACAGGAGGCACCGGGGAGCTGTTTTTT.

The chain joins TRBV29-1 to TRBJ2-5; TRBD1 matches at 7 bases. After removal of 2 bases from V and 5 bases from J, the junction contained 5 bases not matched to a gene. CDR3 length equals 13 residues. Germline lookup yields CDR1 SQVTM and CDR2 ANQGSEA. CDR3 nucleotide sequence: TGCAGCGTTGAATGGGGCAGGGGGGAGACCCAGTACTTC. Translating it yields CSVEWGRGETQYF.

This clone was seen once. The chain links TRBV4-2 to TRBJ2-7; D is uncertain. The CDR3 is made up of 13 amino acids. CDR1 and CDR2 (germline): LGHNA, YNFKEQ. The ends were cut back, 0 bases at V and 6 bases at J, with 9 bases in the middle. CDR3 sequence reads: CASSQDLWSEQYF. CDR3 in DNA: TGTGCCAGCAGCCAAGATCTTTGGAGCGAGCAGTACTTC.

This clone was observed a few times. J is TRBJ2-5 and V is TRBV2; TRBD2 matches 7 bases. The CDR3 sequence is 15 residues long. V was pared by 2 bases and J by 5 bases, with 8 bases of the junction left unmatched. Germline V lookup: CDR1 SNHLY, CDR2 FYNNEI. For the CDR3, the DNA is TGTGCCAGCAGTGAACAGGGCGGGAGAGGGGAGACCCAGTACTTC. Protein product: CASSEQGGRGETQYF. The full variable domain, rest sourced from reference TRBV2 and TRBJ2-5, is EPEVTQTPSHQVTQMGQEVILRCVPISNHLYFYWYRQILGQKVEFLVSFYNNEISEKSEIFDDQFSVERPDGSNFTLKIRSTKLEDSAMYFCASSEQGGRGETQYFGPGTRLLVL.

J is TRBJ1-2 and V is TRBV6-4; no firm D call. The CDR3 loop spans 13 amino acids. The V gene's germline CDR1 is MRHNA and CDR2 SNTAGT. V was cut by 5 bases and J by 4 bases, with 11 bases left in between. The CDR3 sequence: CASSKEGTYGYTF. The CDR3, as DNA: TGTGCCAGCAGTAAGGAGGGTACCTATGGCTACACCTTC.

The chain is built from TRBV18 and TRBJ2-5; D possibly matches TRBD1 or TRBD2 (5 bases each). Germline loops: CDR1 KGHSH, CDR2 LQKENI. The CDR3 length is 14 residues. The V end lost 4 bases, the J end lost 4 bases, and 13 bases lay between the germline ends. CDR3 nucleotides: TGTGCCAGCTCACGAAACGAGGGGACAGAGACCCAGTACTTC. Translating gives CASSRNEGTETQYF.

This clone appeared a few times. J is TRBJ1-3 and V is TRBV28; possible D gene TRBD1, 5 bases. Germline V gene sequence: CDR1 MDHEN, CDR2 SYDVKM. The length of the CDR3 is 16 residues. V was pared by 4 bases and J by 7 bases, with 20 bases between. The CDR3 sequence: CASSSASRVPRNTIYF. The CDR3, as DNA: TGTGCCAGCAGTTCAGCCTCCAGGGTTCCCAGGAACACCATATATTTT.

This clone was counted a single time. The chain carries TRBV10-3 and TRBJ1-5; D unclear. Germline V gene lookup returns CDR1 ENHRY and CDR2 SYGVKD. The V end was cut by 4 bases, the J end by 7 bases, with 11 bases between. CDR3 size: 13 residues. The CDR3 is CAISGAGLQPQHF. CDR3 in DNA: TGTGCCATCAGTGGGGCAGGCTTACAGCCCCAGCATTTT.

The CDR3 DNA is TGTGCCACCAGCAGGGGACAGGGGCTTGTTGAAAAACTGTTTTTT. Its translation is CATSRGQGLVEKLFF. V is TRBV15 and J is TRBJ1-4; TRBD1 aligns across 10 bases. The CDR3 covers 15 residues. Trimming removed 3 bases from V and 7 bases from J; junction bases left unmatched: 5. Germline V gene lookup returns CDR1 LNHNV and CDR2 YYDKDF (reference sequence).

This clone was observed a handful of times. This chain joins TRBV6-5 and TRBJ1-1, with D perhaps TRBD1 (6 bases). V lost 8 bases and J 0 bases, leaving 10 bases between the germline ends. This CDR3 contains 13 residues. From germline, CDR1 is MNHEY and CDR2 SVGAGI. The CDR3 DNA sequence: TGTGCCAGCTTTGGACAGATGAACACTGAAGCTTTCTTT. This sequence encodes CASFGQMNTEAFF.